This T cell receptor beta chain was captured by sequencing in a study of cytomegalovirus exposure and HLA in healthy donors. Everyone who donated was a healthy bone marrow donor. Study outcomes and limitations: 164 TCR beta chains were listed as cytomegalovirus-associated.

PCR primers comprised 60 Vbeta and 13 Jbeta primers. Some clones are missing from TCRdb's copy, which holds only in-frame ones; the method was immunoSEQ multiplex PCR. Found here are around 190,000 clones, 65% to 90% of them singletons; the top ten hold under 3%. Trimming at V came to 0 bases and at J to 2 bases, leaving 11 bases not matched to a gene. CDR1 is LGHNA, CDR2 YSLEER, per germline. This CDR3 region has 18 residues. Notes on this clone: The antigen is unknown.

Material: PBMCs. This sequence joins TRBV4-3 and TRBJ2-7; 9 bases fit TRBD1. The receptor's source is a woman aged 50 to 60 in good health and CMV-seronegative. The chain's CDR3 is CASSQERGDRDFTYEQYF. CDR3 nucleotides: TGCGCCAGCAGCCAAGAAAGGGGGGACAGGGACTTTACCTACGAGCAGTACTTC.